This note documents a single T cell receptor (beta chain) sequence. The entry originates in a study of cytomegalovirus exposure and HLA in healthy donors. V shed 6 bases, J shed 4 bases, and the junction held 3 bases outside the gene matches. The CDR3 consists of 14 residues. The germline gives CDR1 SNHLY, CDR2 FYNNEI. The PCR contained 60 Vbeta and 13 Jbeta primers. Profiled with immunoSEQ multiplex PCR; TCRdb holds only in-frame clones, not every one. The sample yields over 120,000 clones, 70% to 85% seen once. The sequenced sample consisted of PBMCs. This chain joins TRBV2 and TRBJ2-7; 13 bases are a match to TRBD2. This clonotype originated in a woman aged 55-69 years in good health and CMV-seropositive. CDR3 DNA: TGTGCCAGCAGCCTGGGACTAGCGGGGTACGAGCAGTACTTC. It specifies CASSLGLAGYEQYF.